The following is a T cell receptor (beta chain) sequence with its context. Its matching antigen is unknown. This entry is derived from a study of graft-versus-host responses after intestinal transplantation. Study information: Induction using anti-thymocyte globulin, followed by tacrolimus and steroids for around 3 years, was given to all recipients. General study results and limits: Those patients showing graft-donor T cell macrochimerism displayed high graft-versus-host to host-versus-graft clonal ratios in allografts. Detected in recipient marrow were GvH clones, some of which were first observed in ileum or blood.

The CDR3 sequence is 17 residues long. Some clones are missing from TCRdb's copy, which holds only in-frame ones; the method was immunoSEQ multiplex PCR. This sample has around 99,000 clones; about nine tenths occur once, and the top ten carry roughly 0.64%. The sequencing here drew on unstimulated CD4+ T cells sorted from spleen or lymph node cells, taken before transplant. The TCR originated in a human donor who was the organ donor for an intestinal transplant. This chain joins TRBV21-1 and TRBJ1-5; the table's D call TRBD1 went unverified against the DNA. TRBV21-1 is deemed a pseudogene. CDR3 DNA: TGTGCCAGCAGCAAAGCCGGGGACAGGGTTGCCAATCAGCCCCAGCATTTT. Protein product: CASSKAGDRVANQPQHF.